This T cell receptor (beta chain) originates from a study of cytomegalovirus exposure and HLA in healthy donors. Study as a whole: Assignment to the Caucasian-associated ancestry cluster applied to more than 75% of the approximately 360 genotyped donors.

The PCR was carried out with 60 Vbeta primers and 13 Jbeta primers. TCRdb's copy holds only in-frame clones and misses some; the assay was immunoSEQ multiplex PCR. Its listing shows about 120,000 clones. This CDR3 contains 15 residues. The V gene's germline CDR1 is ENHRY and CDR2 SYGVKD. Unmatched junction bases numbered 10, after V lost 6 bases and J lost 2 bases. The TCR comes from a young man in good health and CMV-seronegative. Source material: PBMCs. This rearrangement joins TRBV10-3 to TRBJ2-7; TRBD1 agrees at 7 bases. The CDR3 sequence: CAIRYPGQPTYEQYF. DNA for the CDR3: TGTGCCATCAGGTACCCGGGACAGCCCACCTACGAGCAGTACTTC.